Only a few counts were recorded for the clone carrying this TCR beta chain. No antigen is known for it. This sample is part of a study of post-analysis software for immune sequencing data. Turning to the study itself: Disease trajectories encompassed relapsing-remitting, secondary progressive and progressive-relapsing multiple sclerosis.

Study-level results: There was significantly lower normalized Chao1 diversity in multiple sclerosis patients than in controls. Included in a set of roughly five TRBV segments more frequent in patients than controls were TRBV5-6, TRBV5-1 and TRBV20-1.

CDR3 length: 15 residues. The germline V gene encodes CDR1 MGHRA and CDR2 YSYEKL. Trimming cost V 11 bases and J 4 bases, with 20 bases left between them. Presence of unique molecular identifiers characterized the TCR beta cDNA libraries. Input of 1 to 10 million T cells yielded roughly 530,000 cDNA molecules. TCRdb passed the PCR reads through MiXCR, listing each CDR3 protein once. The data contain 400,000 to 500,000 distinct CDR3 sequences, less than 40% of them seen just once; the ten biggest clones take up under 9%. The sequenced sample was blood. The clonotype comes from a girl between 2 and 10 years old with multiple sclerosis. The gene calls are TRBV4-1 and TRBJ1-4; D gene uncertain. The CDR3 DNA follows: TGCGCCGGCGGCCAAGACCGACTGATTAATGAAAAACTGTTTTTT. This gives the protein CAGGQDRLINEKLFF.